Listed below are T cell receptor beta chains from one sample, sequenced in a study of OX40 agonist ivuxolimab in advanced cancers. Sequencing used immunoSEQ multiplex PCR; TCRdb keeps in-frame clones, though not all of them. The table has about 73,000 clones, about 86% seen once. Material: CD4+ or CD8+ T cells sorted from blood, obtained in a trial of the OX40 agonist ivuxolimab. The source is an adult with an advanced solid tumor such as melanoma, head and neck, liver or kidney cancer. CDR3s include the opening cysteine and the closing phenylalanine or tryptophan. D genes are given only for firm matches. Expanded clones get a size class; other rows say once, few or many, or leave the size out.

V	D	J	size	DNA	CDR3
TRBV27	.	TRBJ1-2	.	TGTGCCAGCAGTTTGGGCGGACCGTCTACGGGCTATGGCTACACCTTC	CASSLGGPSTGYGYTF
TRBV6-5	TRBD2	TRBJ2-2	.	TGTGCCAGCAAACGGACTAGCGGGAACACCGGGGAGCTGTTTTTT	CASKRTSGNTGELFF
TRBV13	.	TRBJ2-7	.	TGTGCCAGCAGCTTAGAGCTGGGATCCTACGAGCAGTACTTC	CASSLELGSYEQYF
TRBV2	.	TRBJ1-2	.	TGTGCCAGCGCCCCGGCGGGCTATGGCTACACCTTC	CASAPAGYGYTF
TRBV5-4	TRBD1	TRBJ1-1	.	TGTGCCAGCAGCTTCCAAGACAGGGGAAACACTGAAGCTTTCTTT	CASSFQDRGNTEAFF
TRBV10-3	.	TRBJ1-1	.	TGTGCCATCTTGGCGCCGGGGGGGGCGAGAGCTTTCTTT	CAILAPGGARAFF
TRBV9	.	TRBJ1-6	.	TGTGCCAGCAGCGTAACCCTAGTCGGTTCACCCCTCCACTTT	CASSVTLVGSPLHF
TRBV10-1	.	TRBJ2-5	.	TGCGCCAGCAGGCGCGGTTCCGACGGTGGGGAGACCCAGTACTTC	CASRRGSDGGETQYF
TRBV6-5	.	TRBJ2-7	.	TGTGCCAGCAGTTCCCCCGGACTCAGGGTGGAGCAGTACTTC	CASSSPGLRVEQYF
TRBV27	TRBD2	TRBJ2-4	.	TGTGCCAGCAGTCCACGGGGGGGCCTAAACATTCAGTACTTC	CASSPRGGLNIQYF
TRBV19	.	TRBJ2-7	.	TGTGCCAGTAGTCCCGAAATCAACTCGGGCTACGAGCAGTACTTC	CASSPEINSGYEQYF
TRBV5-6	.	TRBJ1-5	.	TGTGCCAGCAGCTTTCTTTCCGCGGGGAATCAGCCCCAGCATTTT	CASSFLSAGNQPQHF
TRBV6-5	TRBD1	TRBJ1-3	once	TGTGCCAGCAGTTACCAGGGACAGGGGAACGGAAACACCATATATTTT	CASSYQGQGNGNTIYF
TRBV7-3	.	TRBJ2-1	.	TGTGCCAGCAGTCCAAGCGGCACTAGCTCCTACAATGAGCAGTTCTTC	CASSPSGTSSYNEQFF
TRBV6-1	TRBD1	TRBJ1-6	.	TGTGCCAGCAGTGAAGCGCCGGGACAGGATTGGTCACCCCTCCACTTT	CASSEAPGQDWSPLHF
TRBV5-1	TRBD2	TRBJ2-1	.	TGCGCCAGCAGCCCGACTAGCGGGGGACACTACAATGAGCAGTTCTTC	CASSPTSGGHYNEQFF
TRBV10-3	.	TRBJ1-4	.	TGTGCCATCAGTGAGTTAATGCGGCGAACTTCGGGGAAACTGTTTTTT	CAISELMRRTSGKLFF
TRBV28	.	TRBJ2-4	.	TGTGCCAGCAGTCCCTTTACAATGCAGAATCGAGGCAAAAACATTCAGTACTTC	CASSPFTMQNRGKNIQYF
TRBV30	.	TRBJ2-7	.	TGTGCCTGGAGTGTATCAGGGGTACGCTACGAGCAGTACTTC	CAWSVSGVRYEQYF
TRBV11-3	TRBD2	TRBJ2-7	once	TGTGCCAGCAGCTGGGGAGGGACGCAGGTTGTCTACGAGCAGTACTTC	CASSWGGTQVVYEQYF
TRBV5-5	.	TRBJ1-1	.	TGTGCCAGCAGCTGGGACCCGAACACTGAAGCTTTCTTT	CASSWDPNTEAFF
TRBV7-9	.	TRBJ2-1	.	TGTGCCAGCAGCGATACTAGGCCGCAGTTCTTC	CASSDTRPQFF
TRBV19	.	TRBJ1-1	.	TGTGCCAGTAGTAAACCACAAGGGGGGGCTGGCACTGAAGCTTTCTTT	CASSKPQGGAGTEAFF
TRBV30	.	TRBJ1-1	.	TGTGCCTGGGAGGGGCACAACACTGAAGCTTTCTTT	CAWEGHNTEAFF
TRBV30	TRBD1	TRBJ1-6	few	TGTGCCTGGAGTCGGTCCGGGACAGGCCATTCACCCCTCCACTTT	CAWSRSGTGHSPLHF
TRBV18	TRBD1	TRBJ2-1	.	TGTGCCAGCTCCTCGGGGACAGCGAATGAGCAGTTCTTC	CASSSGTANEQFF
TRBV6-5	TRBD1	TRBJ1-2	.	TGTGCCAGCAAGAGACAGGGGCCTGGGGATGGCTACACCTTC	CASKRQGPGDGYTF
TRBV6-5	.	TRBJ1-2	.	TGTGCCAGCAGTATGGGGCCTGACTATGGCTACACCTTC	CASSMGPDYGYTF
TRBV6-5	TRBD1	TRBJ2-7	.	TGTGCCAGCAGTTACCGGTTGGGACAGGGAGAGCAGTACTTC	CASSYRLGQGEQYF
TRBV15	.	TRBJ1-6	once	TGTGCCACCAGCGGCGGTAGCTCCTATAATTCACCCCTCCACTTT	CATSGGSSYNSPLHF
TRBV6-5	.	TRBJ2-1	once	TGTGCCAGCAGTCACCCCCTCCGTAGCGATGAGCAGTTCTTC	CASSHPLRSDEQFF
TRBV11-3	.	TRBJ1-1	few	TGTGCCAGCAGCTTCGGCCCGAACACTGAAGCTTTCTTT	CASSFGPNTEAFF
TRBV9	.	TRBJ2-5	few	TGTGCCAGCAGCGATCAAGAGACCCAGTACTTC	CASSDQETQYF
TRBV11-1	.	TRBJ1-3	.	TGTGCCAGCAGCGTCATTCCACAGGGAACCGGAAACACCATATATTTT	CASSVIPQGTGNTIYF
TRBV6-5	.	TRBJ1-2	once	TGTGCCAGCGGGCGGGGGGCTCCCACCTCGGGCTACACCTTC	CASGRGAPTSGYTF
TRBV28	.	TRBJ1-5	.	TGTGCCAGCATTAGTAATCAGAATCAGCCCCAGCATTTT	CASISNQNQPQHF
TRBV18	TRBD2	TRBJ2-7	.	TGTGCCAGCTCACTAGGCGGGAGGCTCTACGAGCAGTACTTC	CASSLGGRLYEQYF
TRBV25-1	.	TRBJ1-1	.	TGTGCCAGCAGTGGTCCCGTGGGCGGGGAAGCTTTCTTT	CASSGPVGGEAFF
TRBV29-1	.	TRBJ2-1	few	TGCAGCGTTGGGAAAGGGACCTTGGGTGAGCAGTTCTTC	CSVGKGTLGEQFF
TRBV5-1	.	TRBJ2-3	.	TGCGCCAGCAGCTCGGGGCCGTGGGATACGCAGTATTTT	CASSSGPWDTQYF
TRBV2	TRBD2	TRBJ2-5	.	TGTGCCAGCAGTGTGTCACTAGCGGTTGAGACCCAGTACTTC	CASSVSLAVETQYF
TRBV2	TRBD1	TRBJ1-5	once	TGTGCCAGCACCCTACAGGGGGCAGGTCAGCCCCAGCATTTT	CASTLQGAGQPQHF
TRBV9	.	TRBJ1-2	.	TGTGCCAGCAGCGCCGATAACTATGGCTACACCTTC	CASSADNYGYTF
TRBV10-3	.	TRBJ1-5	.	TGTGCCATCAGTGGGGGCGGGAGGGATCAGCCCCAGCATTTT	CAISGGGRDQPQHF
TRBV6-1	.	TRBJ2-2	.	TGTGCCAGCAGTCCCGGACAGTGGAGAACCGGGGAGCTGTTTTTT	CASSPGQWRTGELFF
TRBV7-3	TRBD1	TRBJ1-2	.	TGTGCCAGCAGCCCGGGACAGGGTGTTAGTAATGGCTACACCTTC	CASSPGQGVSNGYTF
TRBV27	.	TRBJ1-5	.	TGTGCCAGCAGAACAGGTCTAGGTCAGCCCCAGCATTTT	CASRTGLGQPQHF
TRBV28	TRBD2	TRBJ2-1	.	TGTGCCAGCAGTACGACTAGCTGGGTTGACAATGAGCAGTTCTTC	CASSTTSWVDNEQFF
TRBV7-2	.	TRBJ1-2	.	TGTGCCAGCAGCTTGGGGCAGGGTTTAAGTGGCTACACCTTC	CASSLGQGLSGYTF
TRBV6-4	.	TRBJ1-1	.	TGTGCCAGCAGTAAGGATTCGAACACTGAAGCTTTCTTT	CASSKDSNTEAFF
TRBV6-1	TRBD1	TRBJ2-3	.	TGTGCCAGCATAACAGGGGGGACTGGCACAGATACGCAGTATTTT	CASITGGTGTDTQYF
TRBV5-4	.	TRBJ1-6	.	TGTGCCAGCAGTTCCCGCGGGTCCCCAAAAAATTCACCCCTCCACTTT	CASSSRGSPKNSPLHF
TRBV20-1	.	TRBJ2-5	.	TGCAGTGCTAGTTACTTGGAGACCCAGTACTTC	CSASYLETQYF